This entry lists 32 T cell receptor beta chains sequenced from one sample in a study of OX40 agonist ivuxolimab in advanced cancers. This table comes from immunoSEQ multiplex PCR, and its TCRdb copy is limited to in-frame clones, with some not included. The sample shows fewer than 85,000 clones, about nine tenths of them seen only once. The input for sequencing was CD4+ or CD8+ T cells sorted from blood, taken in a trial of the OX40 agonist ivuxolimab. The receptors come from an adult with an advanced solid tumor such as melanoma, head and neck, liver or kidney cancer.

This clone was detected only a few times. This chain connects TRBV2 to TRBJ2-3; D ambiguous. V was trimmed by 5 bases and J by 2 bases, leaving 17 bases between them. CDR3 length: 16 amino acids. The germline gives CDR1 SNHLY, CDR2 FYNNEI. CDR3 DNA: TGTGCCAGCAGTCGCCGGAAGCCAGGATCCACAGATACGCAGTATTTT. Amino acids: CASSRRKPGSTDTQYF.

The table lists this clone with a count of one. This chain links TRBV28 with TRBJ1-5, with D possibly matching TRBD1 (6 bases). This CDR3 spans 15 amino acids. V lost 3 bases, J lost 4 bases, and 13 bases lay in between. CDR1 and CDR2 from the germline V gene are MDHEN and SYDVKM. CDR3 sequence: CASSLGSQGNQPQHF. CDR3 DNA sequence: TGTGCCAGCAGTTTGGGCAGTCAGGGGAATCAGCCCCAGCATTTT.

J is TRBJ1-2 and V is TRBV5-1; D ambiguous. The V and J ends lost 0 bases and 8 bases respectively, with 11 bases between them. CDR1 and CDR2 from the germline V gene are SGHRS and YFSETQ. CDR3 length: 13 amino acids. The CDR3 loop is CASSLGEDLGYTF. DNA for the CDR3: TGCGCCAGCAGCTTGGGGGAGGATTTGGGCTACACCTTC.

CDR3 DNA sequence: TGTGCCAGCAGGTCCGGACGGCCTGGCACTGAAGCTTTCTTT. Amino acids: CASRSGRPGTEAFF. The V gene is TRBV6-6, the J gene TRBJ1-1; D not resolved. Trimming stripped 6 bases from V and 4 bases from J, with 15 bases between. The CDR3 length is 14 residues. Germline loops: CDR1 MNHNY, CDR2 SVGAGI (reference sequence).

The chain couples TRBV6-1 to TRBJ1-5; D is ambiguous. The V end was cut by 2 bases, the J end by 0 bases, with 8 bases between. This CDR3 comprises 15 residues. Germline CDR1 MNHNS, CDR2 SASEGT. DNA for the CDR3: TGTGCCAGCAGTGAACAAATGAGTAGCAATCAGCCCCAGCATTTT. Its translation is CASSEQMSSNQPQHF.

The rearrangement links TRBV2 to TRBJ1-6; TRBD1 aligns across 7 bases. Trimming removed 11 bases from V and 10 bases from J; junction bases left unmatched: 11. CDR1 and CDR2 from the germline V gene are SNHLY and FYNNEI. The CDR3 is made up of 13 amino acids. Here the CDR3 reads CAGTGEQGSPLHF. CDR3 nucleotide sequence: TGTGCCGGCACAGGGGAACAGGGGTCACCCCTCCACTTT.

The chain carries TRBV29-1 and TRBJ2-2; 8 nucleotides align to TRBD1. This CDR3 region has 15 residues. Germline trimming cut 6 bases from V and 0 bases from J; bases unmatched to any gene: 6. CDR1 SQVTM and CDR2 ANQGSEA come from the germline V gene. The CDR3 nucleotides read TGCAGCGTCAGGACAGGGCTTTCGAACACCGGGGAGCTGTTTTTT. This translates into CSVRTGLSNTGELFF.

The rearrangement uses TRBV9 and TRBJ1-1; tentative D call: TRBD1 (5 bases). Germline assignment: CDR1 SGDLS and CDR2 YYNGEE. V was pared by 0 bases and J by 9 bases, with 9 bases between. CDR3 length: 12 residues. CDR3 nucleotide sequence: TGTGCCAGCAGCGTAGACAAGGGGCAAGCTTTCTTT. Amino acids: CASSVDKGQAFF.

The chain carries TRBV25-1 and TRBJ2-1; 7 nucleotides align to TRBD1. The CDR3 covers 15 residues. The V gene end was trimmed by 8 bases and the J gene end by 6 bases; junction bases not matched to a gene: 13. In germline, CDR1 is MGHDK, CDR2 SYGVNS. CDR3 in amino acids: CASGGDRARGNEQFF. The CDR3 DNA follows: TGTGCCAGCGGAGGCGACAGGGCGAGGGGCAATGAGCAGTTCTTC.

This chain joins TRBV20-1 and TRBJ2-1, with D uncertain. With 3 bases removed from V and 10 bases from J, the gap between germline ends came to 10 bases. The CDR3 is 11 amino acids. Germline values: CDR1 DFQATT, CDR2 SNEGSKA (reference sequence). The CDR3 spells CSASDLEEQFF. The CDR3 DNA is TGCAGTGCTAGCGACCTAGAGGAGCAGTTCTTC.

This clone was seen more than once but under ten times. The chain is built from TRBV5-4 and TRBJ1-2; TRBD1 might be the D (6 bases). CDR1 is SGHNT, CDR2 YYREEE, per germline (reference sequence). CDR3 length: 14 amino acids. V was pared by 2 bases and J by 3 bases, with 11 bases between. The CDR3 DNA sequence: TGTGCCAGCAGCTTCGGGGGGCGCGACTATGGCTACACCTTC. Translated: CASSFGGRDYGYTF. The whole variable domain, filled in from reference TRBV5-4 and TRBJ1-2, reads ETGVTQSPTHLIKTRGQQVTLRCSSQSGHNTVSWYQQALGQGPQFIFQYYREEENGRGNFPPRFSGLQFPNYSSELNVNALELDDSALYLCASSFGGRDYGYTFGSGTRLTVV.

The V and J genes are TRBV7-9 and TRBJ2-1; perhaps D is TRBD1 or TRBD2 (6 bases each). Trimming removed 1 base from V and 6 bases from J, with 22 bases in between. Germline V lookup: CDR1 SEHNR, CDR2 FQNEAQ (reference sequence). CDR3 length: 18 residues. This CDR3 is CASSLEGVARGRVNEQFF. The CDR3 bases are TGTGCCAGCAGCTTAGAAGGGGTTGCTCGGGGGCGGGTCAATGAGCAGTTCTTC.

This clone was observed once. The chain employs TRBV10-3 and TRBJ2-1; D is undetermined. The V end was cut by 3 bases, the J end by 7 bases, with 10 bases between. The CDR3 loop spans 13 amino acids. CDR1 is ENHRY, CDR2 SYGVKD, per germline. CDR3 region: CAISEVRVNEQFF. Written as DNA, the CDR3 is TGTGCCATCAGTGAAGTAAGGGTTAATGAGCAGTTCTTC.

The chain has TRBV15 and TRBJ2-7; 9 nucleotides match TRBD2. The CDR3 contains 14 residues. After removal of 0 bases from V and 7 bases from J, the junction contained 4 bases not matched to a gene. Germline CDR1 is LNHNV and CDR2 is YYDKDF (reference sequence). The CDR3 loop is CATSRDGLAREQYF. The CDR3 DNA sequence: TGTGCCACCAGCAGAGACGGACTAGCGAGGGAGCAGTACTTC.

The rearrangement joins TRBV5-1 to TRBJ2-3; D gene unclear. CDR1 and CDR2 (germline): SGHRS, YFSETQ. The CDR3 sequence is 12 residues long. Trimming cost V 0 bases and J 6 bases, with 5 bases left between them. CDR3 loop: CASSLVADTQYF. The CDR3 DNA reads TGCGCCAGCAGCTTGGTCGCGGATACGCAGTATTTT.

The chain has TRBV19 and TRBJ2-3; TRBD2 matches 11 bases. CDR1 LNHDA and CDR2 SQIVND come from the germline V gene (reference sequence). J lost 5 bases, V lost 7 bases, and 11 bases had no gene match. CDR3 length: 16 amino acids. The CDR3 loop is CASKIRGTSGIDTQYF. In DNA form, the CDR3 reads TGTGCCAGTAAGATTCGAGGGACTAGCGGTATAGATACGCAGTATTTT.

The V call is TRBV16, the J call TRBJ2-5, with TRBD1 identical over 8 bases. With V trimmed by 4 bases and J by 1 base, 8 bases remained unmatched. Germline-derived CDR1 and CDR2 are KGHSY and FQNENV. The CDR3 has 16 residues. The CDR3 bases are TGTGCCAGCAGCCCTAGGGCAGGGGGCTTCCAAGAGACCCAGTACTTC. Translated, it gives CASSPRAGGFQETQYF.

The rearrangement uses TRBV15 and TRBJ2-7, with D possibly TRBD1 on 6 matching bases. The CDR3 runs 15 residues. V lost 0 bases to trimming and J lost 6 bases, with 15 bases between them. CDR1 is LNHNV, CDR2 YYDKDF, per germline (reference sequence). The CDR3 here is CATSRDKYRAGEQYF. The CDR3 nucleotides are TGTGCCACCAGCAGAGATAAGTACAGGGCTGGCGAGCAGTACTTC.

CDR3 in amino acids: CAISARTGYSGNTIYF. The DNA for the CDR3 is TGTGCCATCAGTGCCCGGACAGGCTACTCTGGAAACACCATATATTTT. The chain links TRBV10-3 to TRBJ1-3; 7 bases line up with TRBD1. Germline V gene sequence: CDR1 ENHRY, CDR2 SYGVKD. This CDR3 comprises 16 residues. Unmatched junction bases numbered 6, after V lost 4 bases and J lost 0 bases.

The chain uses TRBV4-2 and TRBJ2-5; weak D call: TRBD2 (5 bases). Germline V gene sequence: CDR1 LGHNA, CDR2 YNFKEQ. Trimming stripped 3 bases from V and 7 bases from J, with 9 bases between. CDR3 length: 12 residues. The CDR3 sequence is CASSHERGTQYF. The CDR3, as DNA: TGTGCCAGCAGCCATGAACGGGGGACCCAGTACTTC.

The chain couples TRBV19 to TRBJ1-6; D is perhaps TRBD1 (5 bases). Germline-derived CDR1 and CDR2 are LNHDA and SQIVND (reference sequence). V gave up 5 bases and J gave up 7 bases, with 21 bases separating them. The CDR3 is 17 residues long. CDR3 nucleotide sequence: TGTGCCAGTAGTGATCAGGGCCCTACGCGGGGCAATTCACCCCTCCACTTT. Amino acids: CASSDQGPTRGNSPLHF.

This clone was seen a single time. The gene calls are TRBV6-1 and TRBJ1-1; D might be TRBD1 (5 bases). V was pared by 9 bases and J by 6 bases, with 11 bases between. The CDR3 runs 11 residues. CDR1 and CDR2 (germline): MNHNS, SASEGT. CDR3 amino acids: CASRGGAEAFF. CDR3 coding DNA: TGTGCCAGTCGGGGGGGGGCTGAAGCTTTCTTT.

The CDR3 nucleotides are TGTGCCAGCCTAAACCCAGCCGCAACTAATGAAAAACTGTTTTTT. It specifies CASLNPAATNEKLFF. V is TRBV7-9 and J is TRBJ1-4; D gene unclear. V lost 8 bases, J lost 0 bases, and 13 bases lay in between. Germline values: CDR1 SEHNR, CDR2 FQNEAQ (reference sequence). The length of the CDR3 is 15 residues. The full variable domain, with the rest looked up from reference TRBV7-9 and TRBJ1-4, is DTGVSQNPRHKITKRGQNVTFRCDPISEHNRLYWYRQTLGQGPEFLTYFQNEAQLEKSRLLSDRFSAERPKGSFSTLEIQRTEQGDSAMYLCASLNPAATNEKLFFGSGTQLSVL.

V and J are TRBV28 and TRBJ2-7, with D perhaps matching TRBD1 (6 bases). CDR3 length equals 12 residues. The germline gives CDR1 MDHEN, CDR2 SYDVKM. V lost 11 bases, J lost 0 bases, and 11 bases lay in between. The CDR3 reads CAVRGGSYEQYF. DNA of the CDR3: TGTGCCGTCCGAGGGGGCTCCTACGAGCAGTACTTC.

The V call is TRBV5-6, the J call TRBJ2-5, with 8 bases aligning to TRBD2. The V segment lost 0 bases and the J segment 6 bases; nucleotides outside the gene matches: 4. CDR1 SGHDT and CDR2 YYEEEE come from the germline V gene. CDR3 length: 14 amino acids. DNA of the CDR3: TGTGCCAGCAGCTTGGGTAGCGGGAAAAAGACCCAGTACTTC. Its protein product is CASSLGSGKKTQYF.

The chain recombines TRBV9 with TRBJ1-1; the D gene is possibly TRBD1 (5 bases). Germline lookup yields CDR1 SGDLS and CDR2 YYNGEE. The V and J ends lost 3 bases and 5 bases respectively, with 17 bases between them. CDR3 length equals 15 residues. The CDR3 sequence is CASSALGGGYTEAFF. The CDR3 bases are TGTGCCAGCAGCGCCCTAGGTGGGGGGTATACTGAAGCTTTCTTT.

The chain carries TRBV19 and TRBJ2-3, with unresolved D. The CDR3 totals 14 residues. Between the trimmed V and J ends, which lost 4 bases and 0 bases, there was a span of 8 bases. The germline CDR1 and CDR2 sequences are LNHDA and SQIVND (reference sequence). CDR3 nucleotide sequence: TGTGCCAGTAGTAACACTGGCAGCACAGATACGCAGTATTTT. Its protein product is CASSNTGSTDTQYF.

This chain connects TRBV11-1 to TRBJ2-2; D might be TRBD1 or TRBD2, each matching 5 bases. V was pared by 5 bases and J by 2 bases, with 12 bases between. Germline V CDR1 and CDR2: SGHAT, FQDESV (reference sequence). This CDR3 comprises 15 residues. The CDR3 loop reads CASSPQGPNTGELFF. Written as DNA, the CDR3 is TGTGCCAGCAGCCCTCAGGGACCCAACACCGGGGAGCTGTTTTTT.

DNA of the CDR3: TGTGCCAGCTCACTCAACCCCGGGAACACTGAAGCTTTCTTT. It codes for CASSLNPGNTEAFF. The V gene is TRBV18, the J gene TRBJ1-1; D remains ambiguous. Germline assignment: CDR1 KGHSH and CDR2 LQKENI. CDR3 length equals 14 residues. The germline V and J ends were trimmed by 4 bases and 1 base, with 10 bases remaining between them.

The V and J genes are TRBV19 and TRBJ1-3; D ambiguous. V shed 6 bases and J shed 0 bases, with 6 bases lying between them. The CDR3 sequence is 13 residues long. CDR1 is LNHDA and CDR2 is SQIVND in the germline V gene (reference sequence). The CDR3 DNA is TGTGCCAGTAGGACTTACTCTGGAAACACCATATATTTT. This codes for CASRTYSGNTIYF.

This chain joins TRBV19 and TRBJ2-5; D is uncertain. Germline V gives CDR1 LNHDA, CDR2 SQIVND (reference sequence). This CDR3 is 12 amino acids long. The V end was cut by 0 bases, the J end by 6 bases, with 5 bases between. The CDR3 region is CASSIEAKTQYF. CDR3 DNA sequence: TGTGCCAGTAGTATAGAGGCGAAGACCCAGTACTTC.

J is TRBJ2-5 and V is TRBV30, with D perhaps TRBD2 (6 bases). V lost 8 bases and J lost 5, with 18 bases in between. Germline V gene sequence: CDR1 GTSNPN, CDR2 SVGIG (reference sequence). The CDR3 totals 13 residues. The CDR3 nucleotides read TGTGCCCGCGAGGAGGGAATTGGGGAGACCCAGTACTTC. Residues: CAREEGIGETQYF.